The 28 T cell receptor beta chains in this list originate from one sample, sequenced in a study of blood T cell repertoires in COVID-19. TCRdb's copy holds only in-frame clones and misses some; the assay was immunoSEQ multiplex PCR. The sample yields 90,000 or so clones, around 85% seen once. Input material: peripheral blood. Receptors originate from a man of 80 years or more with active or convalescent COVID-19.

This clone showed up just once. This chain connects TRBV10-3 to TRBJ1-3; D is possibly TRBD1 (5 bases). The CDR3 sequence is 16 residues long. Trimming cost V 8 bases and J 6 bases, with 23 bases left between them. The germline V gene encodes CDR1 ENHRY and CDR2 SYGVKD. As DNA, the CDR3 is TGTGCCATCTTGAAGGGGTATGGGTCGACGGAAAACACCATATATTTT. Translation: CAILKGYGSTENTIYF.

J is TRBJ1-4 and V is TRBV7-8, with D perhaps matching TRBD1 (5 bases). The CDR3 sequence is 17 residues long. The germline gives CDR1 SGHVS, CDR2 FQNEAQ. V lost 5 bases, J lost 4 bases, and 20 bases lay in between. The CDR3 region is CASSPSGGAVSNEKLFF. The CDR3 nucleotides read TGTGCCAGCAGCCCAAGCGGGGGAGCGGTTAGTAATGAAAAACTGTTTTTT.

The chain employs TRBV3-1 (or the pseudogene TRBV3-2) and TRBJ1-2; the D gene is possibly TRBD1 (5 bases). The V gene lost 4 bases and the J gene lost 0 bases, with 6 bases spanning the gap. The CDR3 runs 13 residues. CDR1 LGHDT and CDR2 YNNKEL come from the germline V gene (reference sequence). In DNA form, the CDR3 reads TGTGCCAGCAGCCGGGGGGCTAACTATGGCTACACCTTC. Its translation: CASSRGANYGYTF.

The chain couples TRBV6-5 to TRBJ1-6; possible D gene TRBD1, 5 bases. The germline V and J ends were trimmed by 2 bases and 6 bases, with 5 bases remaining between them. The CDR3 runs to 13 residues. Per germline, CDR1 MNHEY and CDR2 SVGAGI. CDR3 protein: CASSYRGNSPLHF. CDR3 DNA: TGTGCCAGCAGTTACAGGGGTAATTCACCCCTCCACTTT.

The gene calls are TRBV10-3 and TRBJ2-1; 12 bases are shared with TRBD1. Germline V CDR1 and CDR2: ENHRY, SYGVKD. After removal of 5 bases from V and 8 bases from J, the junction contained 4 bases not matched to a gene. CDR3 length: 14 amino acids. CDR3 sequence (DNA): TGTGCCATCAGTACGGGACAGGGGGCCTATGAGCAGTTCTTC. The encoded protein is CAISTGQGAYEQFF.

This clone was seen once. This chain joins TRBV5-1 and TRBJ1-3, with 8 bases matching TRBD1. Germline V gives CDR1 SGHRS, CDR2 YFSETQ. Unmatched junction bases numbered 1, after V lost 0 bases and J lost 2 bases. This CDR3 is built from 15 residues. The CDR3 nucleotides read TGCGCCAGCAGCTTGGGGGGACAGGCTGGAAACACCATATATTTT. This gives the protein CASSLGGQAGNTIYF.

Here the CDR3 DNA reads TGCGCCAGCAGCGTGACTAGGTTACAAAGCTCCTACAATGAGCAGTTCTTC. This sequence encodes CASSVTRLQSSYNEQFF. The V call is TRBV5-1, the J call TRBJ2-1; D possibly corresponds to TRBD2 (6 bases). The CDR3 is 17 amino acids. Trimming cost V 4 bases and J 0 bases, with 17 bases left between them. CDR1 is SGHRS, CDR2 YFSETQ, per germline.

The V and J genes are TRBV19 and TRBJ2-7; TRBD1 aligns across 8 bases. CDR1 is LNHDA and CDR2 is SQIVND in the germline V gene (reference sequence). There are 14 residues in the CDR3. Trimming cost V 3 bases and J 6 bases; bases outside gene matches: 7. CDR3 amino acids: CASSIDRGNSEQYF. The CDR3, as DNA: TGTGCCAGTAGTATTGACAGGGGAAACTCCGAGCAGTACTTC.

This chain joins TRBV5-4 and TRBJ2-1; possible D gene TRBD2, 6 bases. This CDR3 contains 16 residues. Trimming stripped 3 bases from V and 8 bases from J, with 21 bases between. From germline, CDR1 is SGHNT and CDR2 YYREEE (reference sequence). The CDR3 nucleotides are TGTGCCAGCAGCTCGGGCCCCAGCGGGTATGAGGATGAGCAGTTCTTC. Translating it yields CASSSGPSGYEDEQFF. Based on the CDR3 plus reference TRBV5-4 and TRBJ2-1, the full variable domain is ETGVTQSPTHLIKTRGQQVTLRCSSQSGHNTVSWYQQALGQGPQFIFQYYREEENGRGNFPPRFSGLQFPNYSSELNVNALELDDSALYLCASSSGPSGYEDEQFFGPGTRLTVL.

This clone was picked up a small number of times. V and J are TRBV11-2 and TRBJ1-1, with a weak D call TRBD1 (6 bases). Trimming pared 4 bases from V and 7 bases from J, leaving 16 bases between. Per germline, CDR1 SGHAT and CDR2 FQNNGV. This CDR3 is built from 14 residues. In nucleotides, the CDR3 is TGTGCCAGCAGCTCGCTACAGGGTGGATTTGAAGCTTTCTTT. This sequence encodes CASSSLQGGFEAFF.

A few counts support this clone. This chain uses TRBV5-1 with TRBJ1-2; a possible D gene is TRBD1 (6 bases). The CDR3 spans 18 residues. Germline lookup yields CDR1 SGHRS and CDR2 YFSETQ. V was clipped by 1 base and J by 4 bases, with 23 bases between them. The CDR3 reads CASSLSPKTPDRLYGYTF. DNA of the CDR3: TGCGCCAGCAGCTTGAGCCCAAAAACCCCAGACAGGCTCTATGGCTACACCTTC. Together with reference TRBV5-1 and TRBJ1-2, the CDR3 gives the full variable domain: KAGVTQTPRYLIKTRGQQVTLSCSPISGHRSVSWYQQTPGQGLQFLFEYFSETQRNKGNFPGRFSGRQFSNSRSEMNVSTLELGDSALYLCASSLSPKTPDRLYGYTFGSGTRLTVV.

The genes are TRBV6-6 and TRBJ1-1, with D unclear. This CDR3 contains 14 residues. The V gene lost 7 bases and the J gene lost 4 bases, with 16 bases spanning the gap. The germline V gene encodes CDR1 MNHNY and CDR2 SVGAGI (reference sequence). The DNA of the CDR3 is TGTGCCAGCAACCAACTCCCGAGGGCCACTGAAGCTTTCTTT. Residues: CASNQLPRATEAFF.

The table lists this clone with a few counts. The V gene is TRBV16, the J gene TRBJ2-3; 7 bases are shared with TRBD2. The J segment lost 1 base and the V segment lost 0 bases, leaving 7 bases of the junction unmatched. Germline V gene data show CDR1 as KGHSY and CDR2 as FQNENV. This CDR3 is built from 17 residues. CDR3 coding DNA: TGTGCCAGCAGCCAATCGTATCCTAGCGGAGGCACAGATACGCAGTATTTT. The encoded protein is CASSQSYPSGGTDTQYF.

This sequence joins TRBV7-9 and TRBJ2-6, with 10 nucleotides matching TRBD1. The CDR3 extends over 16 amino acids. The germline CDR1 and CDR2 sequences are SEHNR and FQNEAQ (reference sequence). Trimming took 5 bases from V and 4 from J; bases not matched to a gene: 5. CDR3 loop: CASSRDRGPGANVLTF. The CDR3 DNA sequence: TGTGCCAGCAGCCGGGACAGGGGTCCCGGGGCCAACGTCCTGACTTTC.

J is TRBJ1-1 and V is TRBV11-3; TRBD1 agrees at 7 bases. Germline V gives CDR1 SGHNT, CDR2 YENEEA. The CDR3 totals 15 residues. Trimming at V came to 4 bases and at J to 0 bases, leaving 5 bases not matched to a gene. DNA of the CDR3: TGTGCCAGCAGCTCCCGACAGGGCTTGAACACTGAAGCTTTCTTT. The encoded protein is CASSSRQGLNTEAFF.

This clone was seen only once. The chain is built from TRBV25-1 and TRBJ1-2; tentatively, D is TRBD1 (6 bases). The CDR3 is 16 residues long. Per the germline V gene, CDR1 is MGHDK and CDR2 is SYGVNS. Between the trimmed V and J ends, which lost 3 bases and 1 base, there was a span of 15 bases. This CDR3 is CASSDLTTGSNYGYTF. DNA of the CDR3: TGTGCCAGCAGTGATCTGACGACAGGTAGTAACTATGGCTACACCTTC.

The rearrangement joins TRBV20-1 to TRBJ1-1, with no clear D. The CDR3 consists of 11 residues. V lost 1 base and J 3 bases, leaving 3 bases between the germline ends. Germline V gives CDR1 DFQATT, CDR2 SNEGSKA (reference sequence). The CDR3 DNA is TGCAGTGCTAGAGGGCACACTGAAGCTTTCTTT. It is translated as CSARGHTEAFF.

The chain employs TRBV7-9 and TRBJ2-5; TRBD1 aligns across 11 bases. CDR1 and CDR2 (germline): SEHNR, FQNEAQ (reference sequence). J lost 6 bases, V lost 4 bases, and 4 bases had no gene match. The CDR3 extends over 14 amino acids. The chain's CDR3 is CASSSGQGAKTQYF. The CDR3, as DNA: TGTGCCAGCAGCTCCGGACAGGGGGCAAAGACCCAGTACTTC.

CDR3 in amino acids: CASSQEPSANEQFF. The CDR3 nucleotides are TGTGCCAGCAGCCAAGAACCCAGCGCTAATGAGCAGTTCTTC. The J gene is TRBJ2-1, the V gene TRBV3-1 (or the pseudogene TRBV3-2); D gene unclear. Germline V gene data show CDR1 as LGHDT and CDR2 as YNNKEL (reference sequence). With 0 bases removed from V and 7 bases from J, the gap between germline ends came to 10 bases. CDR3 size: 14 residues.

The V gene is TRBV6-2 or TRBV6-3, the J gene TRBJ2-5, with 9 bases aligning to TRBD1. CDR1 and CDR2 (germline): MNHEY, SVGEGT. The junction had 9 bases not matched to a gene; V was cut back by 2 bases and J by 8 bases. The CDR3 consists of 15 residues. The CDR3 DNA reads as TGTGCCAGCAGTTACCTCGGACAGGGGAGGAGTACCCAGTACTTC. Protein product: CASSYLGQGRSTQYF.

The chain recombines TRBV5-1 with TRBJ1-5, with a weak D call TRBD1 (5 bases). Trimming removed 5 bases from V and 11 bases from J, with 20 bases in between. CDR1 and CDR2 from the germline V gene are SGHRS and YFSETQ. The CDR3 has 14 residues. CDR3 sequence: CASSLRGGDQAQHF. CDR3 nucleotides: TGCGCCAGCAGTTTGCGGGGAGGGGATCAAGCCCAGCATTTT.

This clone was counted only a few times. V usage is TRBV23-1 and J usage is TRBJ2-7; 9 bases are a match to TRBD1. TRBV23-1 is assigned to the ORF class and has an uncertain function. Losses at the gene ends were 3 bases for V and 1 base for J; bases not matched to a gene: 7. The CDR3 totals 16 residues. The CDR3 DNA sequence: TGCGCCAGCAGTCACCTGGGACAGGGAAAATCCTACGAGCAGTACTTC. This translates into CASSHLGQGKSYEQYF.

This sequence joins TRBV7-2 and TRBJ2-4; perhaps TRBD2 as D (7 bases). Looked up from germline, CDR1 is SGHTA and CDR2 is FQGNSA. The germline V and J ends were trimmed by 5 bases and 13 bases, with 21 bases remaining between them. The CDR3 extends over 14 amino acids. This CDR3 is CASSPSGGGRRQYF. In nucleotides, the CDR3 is TGTGCCAGCAGCCCCTCTGGGGGGGGCCGGCGGCAGTACTTC.

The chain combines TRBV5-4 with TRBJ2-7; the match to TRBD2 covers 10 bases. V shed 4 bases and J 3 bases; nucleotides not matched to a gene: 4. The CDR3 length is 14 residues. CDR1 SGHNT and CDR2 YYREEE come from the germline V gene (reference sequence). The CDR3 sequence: CASSLAGDLYEQYF. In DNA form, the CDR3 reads TGTGCCAGCAGCCTAGCGGGGGACCTCTACGAGCAGTACTTC.

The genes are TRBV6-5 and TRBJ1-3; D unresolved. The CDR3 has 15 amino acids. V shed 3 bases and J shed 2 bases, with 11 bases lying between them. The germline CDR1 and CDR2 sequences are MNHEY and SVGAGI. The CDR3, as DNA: TGTGCCAGCAGTTATTCAGGAGGAGCTGGAAACACCATATATTTT. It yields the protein CASSYSGGAGNTIYF.

Written as DNA, the CDR3 is TGTGCCAGCAGCAGAGAGGGTTCACCCCTCCACTTT. This translates into CASSREGSPLHF. This sequence joins TRBV5-4 and TRBJ1-6; D is unresolved. The CDR3 contains 12 residues. Per germline, CDR1 SGHNT and CDR2 YYREEE (reference sequence). Trimming cost V 4 bases and J 9 bases, with 8 bases left between them.

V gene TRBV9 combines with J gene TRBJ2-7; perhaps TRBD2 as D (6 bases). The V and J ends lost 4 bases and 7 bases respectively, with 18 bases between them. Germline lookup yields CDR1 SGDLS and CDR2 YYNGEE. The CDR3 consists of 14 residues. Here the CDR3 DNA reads TGTGCCAGCAGCCCAACGCGCCTTGCGGGGGAGCAGTACTTC. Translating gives CASSPTRLAGEQYF.

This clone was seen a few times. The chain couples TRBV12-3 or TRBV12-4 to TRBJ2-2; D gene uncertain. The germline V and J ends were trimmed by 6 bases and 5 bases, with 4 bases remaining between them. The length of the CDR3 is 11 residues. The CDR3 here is CASRLTGELFF. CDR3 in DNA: TGTGCCAGCAGACTAACCGGGGAGCTGTTTTTT.